The sequence of this T cell receptor (beta chain) was determined in a study of cytomegalovirus exposure and HLA in healthy donors. The study, taken as a whole, reports: Analysis performed later showed TCR beta chains linked to HLA being more clonally expanded than equally common others. Information on immune exposure was restricted to one variable (CMV serostatus).

The PCR was carried out with 60 Vbeta primers and 13 Jbeta primers. The method was immunoSEQ multiplex PCR; TCRdb's version includes in-frame clones alone and lacks a portion of them. The table lists approximately 200,000 clones, 85% of them singletons. This clone has a count of ten or more. Its target is unknown. Sample: PBMCs. This TCR was sampled from a woman aged 50 to 60 in good health and CMV-seronegative.

CDR3: CASSEGLAGVETQYF. CDR3 coding DNA: TGTGCCAGCAGTGAGGGACTAGCGGGAGTGGAGACCCAGTACTTC. The J gene is TRBJ2-5, the V gene TRBV6-4; TRBD2 matches 14 bases. After removal of 3 bases from V and 5 bases from J, the junction contained 2 bases not matched to a gene. This CDR3 is built from 15 residues. Per the germline V gene, CDR1 is MRHNA and CDR2 is SNTAGT.